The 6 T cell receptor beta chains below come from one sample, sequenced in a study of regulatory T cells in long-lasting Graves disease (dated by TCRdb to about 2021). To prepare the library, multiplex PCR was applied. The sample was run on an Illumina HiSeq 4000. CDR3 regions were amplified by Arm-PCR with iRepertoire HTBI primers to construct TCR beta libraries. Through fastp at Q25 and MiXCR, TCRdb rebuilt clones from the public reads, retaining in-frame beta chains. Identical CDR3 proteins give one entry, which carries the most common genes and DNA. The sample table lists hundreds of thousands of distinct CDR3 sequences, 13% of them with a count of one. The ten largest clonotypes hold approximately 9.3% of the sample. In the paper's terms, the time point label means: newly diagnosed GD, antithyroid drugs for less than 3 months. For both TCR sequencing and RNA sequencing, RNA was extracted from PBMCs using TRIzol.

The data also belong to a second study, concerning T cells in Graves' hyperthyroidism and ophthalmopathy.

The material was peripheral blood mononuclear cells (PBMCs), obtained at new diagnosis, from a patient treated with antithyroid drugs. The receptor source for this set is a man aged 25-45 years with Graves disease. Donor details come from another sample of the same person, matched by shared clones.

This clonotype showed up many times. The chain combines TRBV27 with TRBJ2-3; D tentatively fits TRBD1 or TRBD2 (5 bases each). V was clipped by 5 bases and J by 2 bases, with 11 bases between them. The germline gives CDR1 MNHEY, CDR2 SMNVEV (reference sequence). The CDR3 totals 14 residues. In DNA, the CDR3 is TGTGCCAGCAGTGCCCGGGACCCCACAGATACGCAGTATTTT. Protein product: CASSARDPTDTQYF.

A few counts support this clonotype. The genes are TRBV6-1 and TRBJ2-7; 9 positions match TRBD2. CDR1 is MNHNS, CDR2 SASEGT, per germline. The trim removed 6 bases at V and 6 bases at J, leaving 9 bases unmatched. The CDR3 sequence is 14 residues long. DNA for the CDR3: TGTGCCAGCAGCTTAGCGGGAGCGGCGGGCGAGCAGTACTTC. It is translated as CASSLAGAAGEQYF.

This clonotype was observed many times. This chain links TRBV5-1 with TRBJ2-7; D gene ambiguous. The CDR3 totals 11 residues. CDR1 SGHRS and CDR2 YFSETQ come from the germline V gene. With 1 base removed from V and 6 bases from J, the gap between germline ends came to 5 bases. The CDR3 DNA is TGCGCCAGCAGCTTGAATGGCGAGCAGTACTTC. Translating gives CASSLNGEQYF.

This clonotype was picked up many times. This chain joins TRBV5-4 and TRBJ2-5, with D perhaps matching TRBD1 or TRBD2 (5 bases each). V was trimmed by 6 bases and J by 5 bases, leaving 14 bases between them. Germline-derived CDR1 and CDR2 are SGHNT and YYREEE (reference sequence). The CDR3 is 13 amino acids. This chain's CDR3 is CASTLGALETQYF. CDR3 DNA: TGTGCCAGCACCCTCGGGGCCCTTGAGACCCAGTACTTC.

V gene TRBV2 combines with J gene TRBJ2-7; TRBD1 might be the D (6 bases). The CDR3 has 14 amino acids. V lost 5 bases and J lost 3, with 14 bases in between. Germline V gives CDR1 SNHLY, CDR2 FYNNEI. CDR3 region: CASSSQGINYEQYF. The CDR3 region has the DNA TGTGCCAGCAGTTCACAGGGTATAAACTACGAGCAGTACTTC. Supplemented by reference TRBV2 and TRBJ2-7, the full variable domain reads EPEVTQTPSHQVTQMGQEVILRCVPISNHLYFYWYRQILGQKVEFLVSFYNNEISEKSEIFDDQFSVERPDGSNFTLKIRSTKLEDSAMYFCASSSQGINYEQYFGPGTRLTVT.

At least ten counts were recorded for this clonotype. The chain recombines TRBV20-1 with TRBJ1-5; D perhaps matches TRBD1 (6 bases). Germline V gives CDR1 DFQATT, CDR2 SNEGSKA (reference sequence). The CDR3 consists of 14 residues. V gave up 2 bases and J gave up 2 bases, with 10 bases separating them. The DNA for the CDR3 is TGCAGTGCTAGACAGGGGCGGGGCAATCAGCCCCAGCATTTT. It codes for CSARQGRGNQPQHF.